This T cell receptor beta chain was captured by sequencing in a study of CD4 T cells in relation to SARS-CoV-2 and coronaviruses. Across the whole study: The negative reference was HIV-1 Nef peptide pool or peptide-free culture.

The data were produced by immunoSEQ multiplex PCR, yet TCRdb's version contains in-frame clones alone and is incomplete. This repertoire shows under 35,000 clones, approximately 80% found once; its top ten account for roughly 15%. Unexposed donor CD4+ T cells date from 2011-2018, before the COVID-19 pandemic. The cells were cultured for around ten days before CD4+ T cells were isolated. Cells permitting, SARS-CoV-2 S/N and four cold-coronavirus spikes were tested on unexposed-donor CD4+ T cells. This clone was found once. Its antigen is unidentified. There are 13 residues in the CDR3. The ends were cut back, 3 bases at V and 5 bases at J, with 7 bases in the middle.

The sequencing input was CD4+ T cells from PBMCs, cultured in vitro. The clonotype was recovered from a human donor in good health. The genes are TRBV12-3 or TRBV12-4 and TRBJ1-4; D call uncertain. CDR3: CASSLVGNEKLFF. CDR3 coding DNA: TGTGCCAGCAGTTTGGTAGGGAATGAAAAACTGTTTTTT.